This T cell receptor beta chain stems from a study of T cells in Graves' hyperthyroidism and ophthalmopathy. At least 3 on the Clinical Activity Score was recorded for ophthalmopathy patients, who also had NOSPECS grade at least 4 and duration under 3 months. Patients were excluded for uncontrolled infection, other autoimmune disease, pregnancy or lactation. This clonotype has only a few counts. The antigen is unknown. V was clipped by 3 bases and J by 5 bases, with 11 bases between them. Germline CDR1 is ENHRY and CDR2 is SYGVKD. The CDR3 covers 13 residues. RNA transcripts gave rise to amplified TCR beta CDR3 regions. TCR CDR3 regions were first amplified by RT-PCR with HTBI primers. TCRdb reprocessed the multiplex PCR reads via MiXCR and lists one record per CDR3 protein. The sample consists of nearly 600,000 distinct CDR3 sequences, approximately 14% of them appearing once. General study findings and limits: Clonotypes that were expanded in thyroid above 0.001 mostly appeared in blood too.

The J gene is TRBJ2-7, the V gene TRBV10-3, with D possibly being TRBD1 (5 bases). Sequencing was carried out using blood. The sequence came from a woman aged 18-29 years with Graves' ophthalmopathy. The CDR3 spells CAISDRESHEQYF. The CDR3 nucleotides read TGTGCCATCAGTGACAGGGAATCCCACGAGCAGTACTTC.